This TCR beta chain was captured by sequencing in a study of type 1 regulatory T cells. Across the study: An in vitro protocol generated T-allo10, a Tr1-enriched, alloantigen-specific CD4 T cell product.

In this sample, this clonotype turned up once. Its specificity is not known. T-allo10 cells from the graft donor were described as anergic, host-alloantigen-specific, and alloantigen-specific suppressors. TCRdb re-analysed the reads in MiXCR, keeping a single row per CDR3 protein. Among about 68,000 distinct CDR3 sequences listed, approximately 64% were seen once. This TCR came from a human donor in good health. Material for sequencing was cultured T cells, either the whole culture or a sorted T cell fraction (not recorded which). Subset denoted: Tr1-enriched cell product generated in vitro against host alloantigens.

The CDR3 DNA is TGCAGTGCTAGTGATCAGCGGGAGGGCCTGGTCACCGGGGAGCTGTTTTTT. Translating it yields CSASDQREGLVTGELFF. The chain links TRBV20-1 to TRBJ2-2; 10 nucleotides align to TRBD2. V was clipped by 3 bases and J by 4 bases; unmatched bases: 11. The germline gives CDR1 DFQATT, CDR2 SNEGSKA (reference sequence). The CDR3 contains 17 residues.